The clone carrying this TCR beta chain was seen many times. Its target is unknown. This record belongs to a study of post-analysis software for immune sequencing data. Points from the study as a whole: Among 5 or 6 TRBV segments more frequent in patients than controls were TRBV5-6, TRBV5-1 and TRBV20-1.

Prepared libraries of TCR beta cDNA carried unique molecular identifiers. MiXCR, applied by TCRdb to the PCR reads, yields one record per CDR3 protein. The repertoire has approximately 250,000 distinct CDR3 sequences, just over 35% of them found once; the top ten carry 4% to 5.5%. In germline, CDR1 is SGHDN, CDR2 FVKESK. Between the trimmed V and J ends, which lost 4 bases and 4 bases, there was a span of 14 bases. The CDR3 runs to 16 residues. This TCR was recovered from a girl under 18 with multiple sclerosis. Sequenced sample: blood. The genes are TRBV14 and TRBJ2-6; D remains ambiguous. CDR3 residues: CASSPAPPRGANVLTF. Written as DNA, the CDR3 is TGTGCCAGCAGCCCAGCCCCCCCGCGGGGGGCCAACGTCCTGACTTTC.